Following are 17 T cell receptor beta chains from one sample sequenced in a study of blood T cell repertoires in COVID-19. TCRdb's copy holds only in-frame clones and misses some; the assay was immunoSEQ multiplex PCR. The repertoire consists of roughly 140,000 clones, with 65% to 85% occurring once and the leading ten covering roughly 3.5%. Sequencing used peripheral blood. These receptors were collected from a woman aged 80 or older with acute or convalescent COVID-19.

The chain is built from TRBV2 and TRBJ2-2, with 11 positions matching TRBD1. Germline lookup yields CDR1 SNHLY and CDR2 FYNNEI. V shed 6 bases and J 5 bases; nucleotides not matched to a gene: 5. This CDR3 region has 15 residues. CDR3: CASRTGTGGTGELFF. DNA of the CDR3: TGTGCCAGCAGGACCGGGACAGGGGGAACCGGGGAGCTGTTTTTT.

Note on this clone: Different DNA sequences within this sample yield the same CDR3. V and J are TRBV5-1 and TRBJ1-1; D may be TRBD1 (5 bases). The germline gives CDR1 SGHRS, CDR2 YFSETQ. The CDR3 loop spans 15 amino acids. Trimming stripped 0 bases from V and 1 base from J, with 10 bases between. CDR3 sequence (DNA): TGCGCCAGCAGCTTGGTCGGCCAGGGGAACACTGAAGCTTTCTTT. Translation: CASSLVGQGNTEAFF.

The rearrangement joins TRBV28 to TRBJ1-1; 7 nucleotides line up with TRBD1. The CDR3 has 15 amino acids. V shed 2 bases and J 5 bases; nucleotides not matched to a gene: 8. Germline loops: CDR1 MDHEN, CDR2 SYDVKM. The CDR3 loop reads CASSLPGGRRTEAFF. The CDR3 nucleotides read TGTGCCAGCAGTTTACCAGGGGGTAGGCGGACTGAAGCTTTCTTT. The full variable domain, rest sourced from reference TRBV28 and TRBJ1-1, is DVKVTQSSRYLVKRTGEKVFLECVQDMDHENMFWYRQDPGLGLRLIYFSYDVKMKEKGDIPEGYSVSREKKERFSLILESASTNQTSMYLCASSLPGGRRTEAFFGQGTRLTVV.

The V gene is TRBV10-1, the J gene TRBJ2-3, with D possibly matching TRBD2 (6 bases). This CDR3 spans 18 amino acids. V was trimmed by 0 bases and J by 2 bases, leaving 18 bases between them. In germline, CDR1 is WNHNN, CDR2 SYGVQD (reference sequence). The chain's CDR3 is CASSESRGQRAITDTQYF. CDR3 coding DNA: TGCGCCAGCAGTGAGTCCCGGGGTCAGCGGGCGATCACAGATACGCAGTATTTT.

The J gene is TRBJ1-2, the V gene TRBV19, with D unclear. V lost 5 bases and J lost 8, with 6 bases in between. CDR1 is LNHDA, CDR2 SQIVND, per germline (reference sequence). This CDR3 has 10 residues. The CDR3 DNA follows: TGTGCCAGTAGTGACAAGGGCTACACCTTC. Translation: CASSDKGYTF.

The chain couples TRBV3-1 (or the pseudogene TRBV3-2) to TRBJ2-3, with 10 bases aligning to TRBD2. V lost 2 bases and J lost 9; bases outside the gene matches: 5. The CDR3 covers 14 residues. Germline-derived CDR1 and CDR2 are LGHDT and YNNKEL (reference sequence). The CDR3 nucleotides are TGTGCCAGCAGCCAACTAGCGGGGGTGATCACGCAGTATTTT. It codes for CASSQLAGVITQYF.

V and J are TRBV14 and TRBJ1-1, with 7 bases aligning to TRBD1. Germline assignment: CDR1 SGHDN and CDR2 FVKESK. This CDR3 is built from 13 residues. With 6 bases clipped from V and 1 base from J, the junction kept 2 bases outside the gene matches. The CDR3 DNA sequence: TGTGCCAGCAGGGGACAGACGAACACTGAAGCTTTCTTT. Its protein product is CASRGQTNTEAFF.

The chain recombines TRBV6-5 with TRBJ2-7; 13 nucleotides match TRBD2. The CDR3 extends over 16 amino acids. Germline-derived CDR1 and CDR2 are MNHEY and SVGAGI. J lost 3 bases, V lost 4 bases, and 6 bases had no gene match. The DNA of the CDR3 is TGTGCCAGCAGTTCAACTAGCGGGAGGGCCTTCTACGAGCAGTACTTC. Residues: CASSSTSGRAFYEQYF.

The chain employs TRBV19 and TRBJ2-5; 10 bases map to TRBD1. Germline V CDR1 and CDR2: LNHDA, SQIVND (reference sequence). The CDR3 is 16 residues long. V lost 10 bases, J lost 5 bases, and 16 bases stayed unmatched. CDR3 sequence (DNA): TGTGCCACCACACCAAACCCGGGACAGGGGACGGAGACCCAGTACTTC. Translated, it gives CATTPNPGQGTETQYF.

The CDR3 DNA sequence: TGTGCCAGCAATACGGGACAGGGAGGCGGCTACACCTTC. Protein: CASNTGQGGGYTF. The chain has TRBV6-5 and TRBJ1-2; TRBD1 matches 9 bases. Trimming took 7 bases from V and 8 from J; bases not matched to a gene: 8. This CDR3 is built from 13 residues. Germline-derived CDR1 and CDR2 are MNHEY and SVGAGI.

This clone is a singleton in its sample. The rearrangement uses TRBV6-5 and TRBJ1-6; 10 bases agree with TRBD1. CDR3 length: 16 residues. The germline gives CDR1 MNHEY, CDR2 SVGAGI. Losses at the gene ends were 3 bases for V and 6 bases for J; bases not matched to a gene: 5. The CDR3 is CASSYRTGGLNSPLHF. CDR3 bases: TGTGCCAGCAGTTATCGGACAGGGGGACTTAATTCACCCCTCCACTTT.

The rearrangement uses TRBV19 and TRBJ2-6, with D hard to call. Trimming cost V 7 bases and J 0 bases, with 7 bases left between them. The germline CDR1 and CDR2 sequences are LNHDA and SQIVND (reference sequence). The CDR3 has 14 amino acids. CDR3 sequence (DNA): TGTGCCAGTATGCGGTTCTCTGGGGCCAACGTCCTGACTTTC. Amino acid sequence: CASMRFSGANVLTF.

The chain is built from TRBV19 and TRBJ2-6; TRBD1 agrees at 7 bases. This CDR3 has 18 amino acids. J was trimmed by 3 bases and V by 1 base; bases with no gene match: 9. CDR1 is LNHDA and CDR2 is SQIVND in the germline V gene (reference sequence). In DNA, the CDR3 is TGTGCCAGTAGTATAGGGCTTCTGAGGGGGCTTGGGGCCAACGTCCTGACTTTC. Its protein is CASSIGLLRGLGANVLTF.

The rearrangement joins TRBV4-1 to TRBJ1-1; 9 bases map to TRBD1. Germline V lookup: CDR1 MGHRA, CDR2 YSYEKL. The CDR3 has 17 amino acids. V lost 3 bases to trimming and J lost 3 bases; unmatched junction nucleotides: 11. The CDR3 is CASSQSQGAELYTEAFF. The CDR3 nucleotides read TGCGCCAGCAGCCAGTCACAGGGGGCGGAACTTTACACTGAAGCTTTCTTT.

The chain carries TRBV20-1 and TRBJ1-1; 8 nucleotides line up with TRBD1. CDR1 DFQATT and CDR2 SNEGSKA come from the germline V gene (reference sequence). There are 11 residues in the CDR3. The CDR3 sequence is CRATGGTEAFF. The CDR3 coding sequence is TGCAGAGCAACAGGGGGCACTGAAGCTTTCTTT.

The chain recombines TRBV5-6 with TRBJ2-5; TRBD1 matches at 10 bases. Gene TRBJ2-7 matches the end of the DNA better, so the J call may be wrong. From germline, CDR1 is SGHDT and CDR2 YYEEEE. CDR3 length: 14 amino acids. The CDR3 coding sequence is TGTGCCAGCAGCCCGACAGGGGGCTACGACGAGCAGTACTTC. It translates to CASSPTGGYDEQYF.

The CDR3 region is CASSPETGSYNEQFF. DNA for the CDR3: TGCGCCAGCAGCCCGGAGACAGGTAGCTACAATGAGCAGTTCTTC. The chain recombines TRBV5-1 with TRBJ2-1; TRBD1 might be the D (6 bases). Between the trimmed V and J ends, which lost 4 bases and 3 bases, there was a span of 14 bases. Germline V lookup: CDR1 SGHRS, CDR2 YFSETQ. There are 15 residues in the CDR3.